Below, 21 T cell receptor beta chains from the same sample are listed, as sequenced in a study of tumor-infiltrating lymphocytes in primary liver carcinoma. Researchers generated TCR beta cDNA from roughly 510 ng of total RNA, relying on a constant-region primer. Three rounds of nested multiplex PCR with slightly modified ARM-PCR produced TCR beta libraries. A C-beta reverse primer was combined with TRBV1-TRBV30 forward primers in the first two PCR rounds, and each round had roughly 11 cycles. TCRdb analysed the multiplex PCR reads with MiXCR anew, one entry per CDR3 protein. The table shows more than 55,000 distinct CDR3 sequences, with 55% to 75% occurring only once. Co-extracting RNA and DNA was done with about 20-34 mg of unsorted bulk tissue as input. Sequencing was performed on liver tumor tissue from sampling region 2. The subset denotes: tumor region T2, inferior pole. These receptors were obtained from a man aged 35-49 years with primary liver carcinoma and hepatitis B virus infection.

In its sample, this clonotype was seen a few times. The junction differs from germline at one of its ends, possibly a read error. V is TRBV12-3 or TRBV12-4 and J is TRBJ2-2, with D maybe TRBD2 (7 bases). The CDR3 is 17 amino acids. This CDR3 is CASSFFAGGFNTGGLLF. The CDR3 region has the DNA TGTGCCAGCAGTTTTTTCGCCGGGGGATTTAACACCGGGGGGCTGCTTTTT.

The chain links TRBV11-2 to TRBJ2-3; maybe TRBD1 (6 bases). This CDR3 comprises 15 residues. CDR1 and CDR2 from the germline V gene are SGHAT and FQNNGV. V was clipped by 5 bases and J by 14 bases, with 26 bases between them. The CDR3 region has the DNA TGTGCCAGCAGCATGATACAGGGTCGGCCAGATATGCGGTATTTT. Protein: CASSMIQGRPDMRYF. Full variable domain (missing parts from reference TRBV11-2 and TRBJ2-3): EAGVAQSPRYKIIEKRQSVAFWCNPISGHATLYWYQQILGQGPKLLIQFQNNGVVDDSQLPKDRFSAERLKGVDSTLKIQPAKLEDSAVYLCASSMIQGRPDMRYFGPGTRLTVL.

Concerning this clonotype: This sequence may be a read error, since a much larger clone differs from it by one base. This chain uses TRBV10-2 with TRBJ2-7, with D possibly being TRBD1 (6 bases). This CDR3 spans 15 amino acids. Germline lookup yields CDR1 WSHSY and CDR2 SAAADI. CDR3 protein: CANSARDKSSYEQYF. The CDR3 nucleotides read TGCGCCAACAGTGCCCGGGACAAAAGCTCCTACGAGCAGTACTTC.

This chain joins TRBV28 and TRBJ2-3; D unresolved. V was cut by 7 bases and J by 6 bases, with 11 bases left in between. This CDR3 is built from 12 residues. Germline V gene sequence: CDR1 MDHEN, CDR2 SYDVKM. This CDR3 is CASNKYTDTQYF. The CDR3 bases are TGTGCCAGCAATAAATACACGGATACGCAGTATTTT.

The sample holds many counts of this clonotype. The rearrangement links TRBV12-3 or TRBV12-4 to TRBJ1-2; the match to TRBD1 covers 8 bases. V trimming: 2 bases; J trimming: 8 bases; junction bases outside the gene matches: 4. The CDR3 contains 13 residues. The CDR3 bases are TGTGCCAGCAGTTTACGGGGGACAGGCGGCTACACCTTC. It codes for CASSLRGTGGYTF.

Worth noting for this clonotype: The junction departs from germline at one end; a sequencing error may be responsible. The V and J genes are TRBV14 and TRBJ2-1, with a weak D call TRBD2 (5 bases). Germline CDR1 reads SGHDN; CDR2 reads FVKESK. The CDR3 consists of 16 residues. The DNA of the CDR3 is TGTGCCAGCAGTGCCGTAGAGGGATGGGTAAACAATGAGCAATTCTTC. This encodes CASSAVEGWVNNEQFF. Full variable domain (rest looked up from reference TRBV14 and TRBJ2-1): EAGVTQFPSHSVIEKGQTVTLRCDPISGHDNLYWYRRVMGKEIKFLLHFVKESKQDESGMPNNRFLAERTGGTYSTLKVQPAELEDSGVYFCASSAVEGWVNNEQFFGPGTRLTVL.

This clonotype was picked up one time. The rearrangement links TRBV24-1 to TRBJ2-7; 8 bases match TRBD2. J was trimmed by 5 bases and V by 6 bases; bases with no gene match: 8. CDR1 and CDR2 (germline): KGHDR, SFDVKD. The CDR3 is 14 amino acids. This chain's CDR3 is CATSSRTSSHEQYF. The CDR3 DNA reads TGTGCCACCAGTTCCAGGACTAGCAGCCACGAGCAGTACTTC.

With respect to this clonotype: This is likely a read error, given that the CDR3 carries no conserved phenylalanine or tryptophan at its end. This chain joins TRBV6-2 or TRBV6-3 and TRBJ1-5; D unresolved. This CDR3 comprises 14 residues. Looked up from germline, CDR1 is MNHEY and CDR2 is SVGEGT. The chain's CDR3 is CASSPRPSNLPQHY. The CDR3 DNA sequence: TGTGCCAGCAGCCCCAGACCGAGCAATCTGCCCCAGCATTAT.

This clonotype was seen many times. The chain uses TRBV5-1 and TRBJ2-1; no reliable D call. This CDR3 contains 12 residues. Looked up from germline, CDR1 is SGHRS and CDR2 is YFSETQ. The germline V and J ends were trimmed by 4 bases and 6 bases, with 8 bases remaining between them. CDR3 in amino acids: CASSPECNEQFF. The CDR3 DNA sequence: TGCGCCAGCAGCCCCGAATGCAATGAGCAGTTCTTC.

On this clonotype itself: One end of the junction fails to match germline, which may point to a read error. V and J are TRBV29-1 and TRBJ2-1; TRBD1 matches at 8 bases. The germline V gene encodes CDR1 SQVTM and CDR2 ANQGSEA. CDR3 length: 14 residues. CDR3 in DNA: TGCAGCATTGAAGTGATGCAGGGGGCGAGTGAGCAGTTCTTC. It is translated as CSIEVMQGASEQFF.

This clonotype was counted only a few times. A much larger clone differs from this one at a single base, so this may be a read error. The genes are TRBV4-2 and TRBJ2-1; 7 bases align to TRBD2. In germline, CDR1 is LGHNA, CDR2 YNFKEQ. The CDR3 consists of 16 residues. CDR3 DNA sequence: TGTGCCAGCAACCAACTTAGCGGGCTCTCCTACAATGAGCAGTTCTTC. Encoded protein: CASNQLSGLSYNEQFF.

This clonotype was seen repeatedly, ten times or more. The V gene is TRBV29-1, the J gene TRBJ2-1, with 7 bases matching TRBD1. In germline, CDR1 is SQVTM, CDR2 ANQGSEA. The CDR3 covers 11 residues. J gave up 4 bases and V 7 bases, and 1 base lay outside the gene matches. The CDR3 bases are TGCAGCGCGGACAGGTACAATGAGCAGTTCTTC. Translation: CSADRYNEQFF.

At least ten counts were recorded for this clonotype. The chain has TRBV29-1 and TRBJ1-2, with a possible D match to TRBD1 (6 bases). This CDR3 spans 12 amino acids. Between the trimmed V and J ends, which lost 6 bases and 8 bases, there was a span of 16 bases. Germline V lookup: CDR1 SQVTM, CDR2 ANQGSEA. The CDR3 loop is CSVEQGRMGYTF. The CDR3 DNA sequence: TGCAGCGTGGAACAGGGACGGATGGGCTACACCTTC.

In regard to this clonotype: This may be a read error: a much more frequent sequence differs by one nucleotide. This chain links TRBV4-2 with TRBJ1-3; D uncertain. V was clipped by 1 base and J by 2 bases, with 12 bases between them. Germline V gives CDR1 LGHNA, CDR2 YNFKEQ. CDR3 size: 16 residues. CDR3: CASSQGVGPAGNTIYF. The CDR3, as DNA: TGTGCCAGCAGCCAAGGTGTAGGCCCCGCTGGAAACACCATATATTTT.

V and J are TRBV11-2 and TRBJ2-7; D possibly uses TRBD1 or TRBD2 (5 bases each). This CDR3 is 15 amino acids long. CDR1 is SGHAT and CDR2 is FQNNGV in the germline V gene. V lost 5 bases and J lost 2, with 16 bases in between. CDR3 amino acids: CASSKGIGRTYEQYF. CDR3 DNA: TGTGCCAGCAGCAAGGGGATAGGGAGAACCTACGAGCAGTACTTC.

This clonotype was picked up many times. The rearrangement joins TRBV30 to TRBJ2-2, with 10 bases fitting TRBD2. V was clipped by 0 bases and J by 0 bases; unmatched bases: 4. Germline V gives CDR1 GTSNPN, CDR2 SVGIG (reference sequence). CDR3 length: 17 residues. For the CDR3, the DNA is TGTGCCTGGAGTGTACGGACTAGCGGTCCGAACACCGGGGAGCTGTTTTTT. This sequence encodes CAWSVRTSGPNTGELFF.

This sequence joins TRBV11-1 and TRBJ2-1; D is undetermined. V lost 7 bases and J 0 bases, leaving 19 bases between the germline ends. Germline loops: CDR1 SGHAT, CDR2 FQDESV (reference sequence). The CDR3 is 17 residues long. As DNA, the CDR3 is TGTGCCAGCACCATTGGGCCCGGGTTAGACTCCTACAATGAGCAGTTCTTC. Translating it yields CASTIGPGLDSYNEQFF.

A few counts support this clonotype. The chain joins TRBV5-6 to TRBJ2-1; D uncertain. The CDR3 is 15 residues long. Germline V gene sequence: CDR1 SGHDT, CDR2 YYEEEE. Trimming pared 4 bases from V and 3 bases from J, leaving 14 bases between. As DNA, the CDR3 is TGTGCCAGCAGCAGCGAGAGTACCCTCTACAATGAGCAGTTCTTC. This gives the protein CASSSESTLYNEQFF.

The rearrangement joins TRBV21-1 to TRBJ2-1; the table's D call, TRBD1, has no DNA check behind it. TRBV21-1 is flagged as a pseudogene. The CDR3 has 19 amino acids. CDR3: CASSLEGTLPRSSYNEQFF. The CDR3 DNA follows: TGTGCCAGCAGCCTTGAAGGGACACTCCCCCGAAGCTCCTACAATGAGCAGTTCTTC.

A remark on this clonotype: A much larger clonotype is one base distant, so this may be a read error. This sequence joins TRBV28 and TRBJ2-7, with D unresolved. Trimming left V 8 bases short and J 1 base short, with 12 bases between. The CDR3 is 13 amino acids. The germline V gene has CDR1 MDHEN and CDR2 SYDVKM. The CDR3 region has the DNA TGTGCCAGCTGTTATTACGGTTCCTACGAGCAGTACTTC. Translating gives CASCYYGSYEQYF.

This CDR3 reads CAWGYGENQPQHF. CDR3 sequence (DNA): TGTGCCTGGGGTTATGGGGAAAATCAGCCCCAGCATTTT. This chain links TRBV30 with TRBJ1-5, with D unresolved. Germline V gene lookup returns CDR1 GTSNPN and CDR2 SVGIG (reference sequence). The CDR3 totals 13 residues. Trimming pared 5 bases from V and 4 bases from J, leaving 12 bases between.